The 10 T cell receptor beta chains below were found in one sample sequenced in a study of blood T cells in healthy people across ages. With a J-beta primer mix and a sample-barcoded 5' primer, a second PCR ran roughly 6 to 11 cycles. TCRdb independently ran MiXCR on the 5' RACE reads; one entry per CDR3 protein. The top ten hold 8.7% of the sample, which has almost 550,000 distinct CDR3 sequences, 24% seen once. The same sample was also studied in work on T cells of mothers and their children.

Sequencing used blood. The receptors originated from a boy younger than 18 in good health.

This clonotype was observed a handful of times. The rearrangement uses TRBV20-1 and TRBJ2-1; D is unclear. Deletions cut 4 bases from V and 2 bases from J, with 12 bases between. Per germline, CDR1 DFQATT and CDR2 SNEGSKA (reference sequence). The CDR3 covers 14 residues. CDR3 bases: TGCAGTGCTAATCTTAGGCAAACCTACAATGAGCAGTTCTTC. Encoded protein: CSANLRQTYNEQFF.

This rearrangement joins TRBV27 to TRBJ2-1, with D unclear. The end of the DNA aligns better with TRBJ2-5, so the J call may be wrong. The CDR3 is made up of 15 amino acids. The V gene's germline CDR1 is MNHEY and CDR2 SMNVEV (reference sequence). CDR3 coding DNA: TGTGCCAGCAGACGTCGTATTGAGGCCTTCGAGACCCAGTACTTC. Translating gives CASRRRIEAFETQYF.

Worth noting for this clonotype: Germline is not matched at one junction end, which may reflect a read error. The chain recombines TRBV20-1 with TRBJ2-5; possible D gene TRBD1, 6 bases. The CDR3 runs to 13 residues. Germline-derived CDR1 and CDR2 are DFQATT and SNEGSKA (reference sequence). DNA of the CDR3: TGCAGTGCCATTTGGACAGCCCAAGAGACCCAGTGCTTC. It encodes CSAIWTAQETQCF.

As for this clonotype: The junction departs from the called germline gene at one end, perhaps through a read error. This chain connects TRBV7-6 to TRBJ2-7; no definite D call. Germline V gene sequence: CDR1 SGHVS, CDR2 FNYEAQ. The CDR3 spans 11 residues. CDR3 bases: TGTGCCTGCAGCTCCGGTCGGGAGCAGTACTTC. Its protein product is CACSSGREQYF.

The V call is TRBV5-6, the J call TRBJ1-4; D is ambiguous. Germline assignment: CDR1 SGHDT and CDR2 YYEEEE. V shed 2 bases and J shed 2 bases, with 10 bases lying between them. This CDR3 has 15 residues. This CDR3 reads CASSFEGSTNEKLFF. CDR3 DNA sequence: TGTGCCAGCAGCTTCGAAGGGTCCACTAATGAAAAACTGTTTTTT.

This clonotype has only a few counts. The chain uses TRBV7-9 and TRBJ1-1; D possibly corresponds to TRBD1 (5 bases). The CDR3 runs to 17 residues. Trimming took off 5 bases at V and 3 bases at J, with 22 bases between the two ends. CDR1 SEHNR and CDR2 FQNEAQ come from the germline V gene (reference sequence). CDR3 DNA sequence: TGTGCCAGCAGCCCGGTGGGCTGGGGCGGCATGGACACTGAAGCTTTCTTT. Its protein is CASSPVGWGGMDTEAFF.

This clonotype came up a few times. V gene TRBV6-5 combines with J gene TRBJ2-7; possibly TRBD1 for D (8 bases). V shed 2 bases and J shed 1 base, with 21 bases lying between them. Germline assignment: CDR1 MNHEY and CDR2 SVGAGI. The CDR3 covers 18 residues. The CDR3 DNA reads TGTGCCAGCAGTTACGGGTGGGGGGGACAGGAGGAATCCTACGAGCAGTACTTC. This gives the protein CASSYGWGGQEESYEQYF.

The V gene is TRBV9, the J gene TRBJ1-2; 7 bases line up with TRBD1. The CDR3 has 14 amino acids. Germline trimming cut 4 bases from V and 4 bases from J; bases unmatched to any gene: 7. The germline V gene has CDR1 SGDLS and CDR2 YYNGEE. The chain's CDR3 is CASSPSGTVYGYTF. The CDR3 coding sequence is TGTGCCAGCAGCCCGTCCGGGACAGTCTATGGCTACACCTTC. The full variable domain, rest sourced from reference TRBV9 and TRBJ1-2, is DSGVTQTPKHLITATGQRVTLRCSPRSGDLSVYWYQQSLDQGLQFLIQYYNGEERAKGNILERFSAQQFPDLHSELNLSSLELGDSALYFCASSPSGTVYGYTFGSGTRLTVV.

The chain employs TRBV12-3 or TRBV12-4 and TRBJ2-1; 8 bases match TRBD2. Unmatched junction bases numbered 20, after V lost 3 bases and J lost 7 bases. CDR3 length: 19 residues. CDR3 in DNA: TGTGCCAGCAGTTTTTTCGGGTATAGCGGGATGGGGAAGGGGAATGAGCAGTTCTTC. Its translation is CASSFFGYSGMGKGNEQFF.

The gene calls are TRBV3-1 and TRBJ1-1; 12 bases map to TRBD1. Per germline, CDR1 LGHDT and CDR2 YNNKEL (reference sequence). This CDR3 region has 16 residues. V was pared by 4 bases and J by 3 bases, with 6 bases of the junction left unmatched. CDR3: CASSPRDRGRDTEAFF. CDR3 nucleotides: TGTGCCAGCAGCCCCCGGGACAGGGGGCGGGACACTGAAGCTTTCTTT.